Below, 24 T cell receptor beta chains from the same sample are listed, as sequenced in a study of T cells in Graves' hyperthyroidism and ophthalmopathy. Amplification yielded TCR beta CDR3 regions, with RNA transcripts as the source. The TCR CDR3 was amplified in a first-round RT-PCR using the HTBI primer set. In TCRdb, the multiplex PCR reads were re-called with MiXCR into one record per CDR3 protein. Of under 400,000 distinct CDR3 sequences listed, 20% to 30% are singletons. The sample consisted of blood. The receptors come from a man over 45 with Graves' hyperthyroidism.

As concerns this clonotype: This may arise from a read error, as a much more abundant clone is one base away. The CDR3 ends on some other residue instead of the conserved phenylalanine or tryptophan, so this is likely a read error. The chain carries TRBV3-1 and TRBJ2-7; the D is unclear. Per germline, CDR1 LGHDT and CDR2 YNNKEL (reference sequence). V lost 1 base to trimming and J lost 6 bases, with 4 bases between them. CDR3 length: 11 residues. This CDR3 is CASSQGSEQYL. Here the CDR3 DNA reads TGTGCCAGCAGCCAAGGGTCCGAGCAGTACCTC.

This clonotype has at least ten counts. The CDR3 DNA reads as TGTGCCAGCAGTGTAACAGGGATCTCCAATGAGCAGTTCTTC. This codes for CASSVTGISNEQFF. The chain combines TRBV2 with TRBJ2-1; possibly TRBD1 for D (6 bases). CDR1 and CDR2 from the germline V gene are SNHLY and FYNNEI. V lost 4 bases, J lost 6 bases, and 13 bases lay in between. CDR3 length equals 14 residues.

Only a few counts were recorded for this clonotype. This chain connects TRBV6-5 to TRBJ1-4; 10 bases agree with TRBD1. V trimming: 2 bases; J trimming: 10 bases; junction bases outside the gene matches: 4. There are 14 residues in the CDR3. The germline CDR1 and CDR2 sequences are MNHEY and SVGAGI. CDR3 in amino acids: CASSYDRGLRKLFF. The CDR3, as DNA: TGTGCCAGCAGTTACGACAGGGGGCTGAGAAAACTGTTTTTT.

A note on this clonotype: One end of the junction varies from germline; a read error may be responsible. This rearrangement joins TRBV27 to TRBJ2-7; D not certain. The germline CDR1 and CDR2 sequences are MNHEY and SMNVEV (reference sequence). The CDR3 extends over 15 amino acids. CDR3 amino acids: CASSLSPPGGYEQHF. The CDR3, as DNA: TGTGCCAGCAGTTTATCGCCCCCGGGCGGCTACGAGCAGCACTTC.

The genes are TRBV7-4 and TRBJ2-3; a possible D gene is TRBD2 (6 bases). This CDR3 region has 13 residues. The germline V gene encodes CDR1 SGHVT and CDR2 SQSDAQ. Trimming cost V 4 bases and J 2 bases, with 7 bases left between them. In DNA, the CDR3 is TGTGCCAGCAGCTCTAGCGTCACAGATACGCAGTATTTT. Translated: CASSSSVTDTQYF.

The chain links TRBV3-1 to TRBJ2-7, with 7 bases matching TRBD2. The V gene end was trimmed by 3 bases and the J gene end by 4 bases; junction bases not matched to a gene: 6. This CDR3 region has 14 residues. Per germline, CDR1 LGHDT and CDR2 YNNKEL (reference sequence). In nucleotides, the CDR3 is TGTGCCAGCAGCCATACGGGAGGCGTATACGAGCAGTACTTC. It encodes CASSHTGGVYEQYF.

Written as DNA, the CDR3 is TGTGCCAGCAGTCGTAGCGGGAGGCCAGATACGCAGTATTTT. Encoded protein: CASSRSGRPDTQYF. The chain couples TRBV28 to TRBJ2-3, with 10 positions matching TRBD2. The CDR3 has 14 amino acids. V shed 5 bases and J 4 bases; nucleotides not matched to a gene: 3. Germline CDR1 is MDHEN and CDR2 is SYDVKM.

Only a few counts were recorded for this clonotype. The V call is TRBV19, the J call TRBJ2-7, with TRBD1 identical over 8 bases. CDR1 LNHDA and CDR2 SQIVND come from the germline V gene (reference sequence). This CDR3 has 14 amino acids. Losses at the gene ends were 6 bases for V and 1 base for J; bases not matched to a gene: 5. CDR3 protein: CASSTRDRSYEQYF. The CDR3 DNA follows: TGTGCCAGTAGCACCCGGGACAGGTCCTACGAGCAGTACTTC.

The chain couples TRBV29-1 to TRBJ2-7; 10 bases map to TRBD2. V shed 3 bases, J shed 5 bases, and the junction held 7 bases outside the gene matches. This CDR3 contains 14 residues. CDR1 SQVTM and CDR2 ANQGSEA come from the germline V gene. In DNA, the CDR3 is TGCAGCGTTGATTCGGCTAGCGGGAGCAACGAGCAGTACTTC. Its translation: CSVDSASGSNEQYF.

In this sample, this clonotype turned up a few times. The chain carries TRBV19 and TRBJ2-7, with D perhaps given as TRBD1 or TRBD2 (5 bases each). Trimming cost V 5 bases and J 0 bases, with 14 bases left between them. This CDR3 contains 15 residues. From germline, CDR1 is LNHDA and CDR2 SQIVND (reference sequence). CDR3 region: CASSLQGGSSYEQYF. The CDR3 nucleotides are TGTGCCAGTAGTCTCCAGGGCGGGTCCTCCTACGAGCAGTACTTC. The variable domain in full, with the rest retrieved from reference TRBV19 and TRBJ2-7, is DGGITQSPKYLFRKEGQNVTLSCEQNLNHDAMYWYRQDPGQGLRLIYYSQIVNDFQKGDIAEGYSVSREKKESFPLTVTSAQKNPTAFYLCASSLQGGSSYEQYFGPGTRLTVT.

This clonotype was recorded many times. The rearrangement joins TRBV3-1 to TRBJ2-3; D perhaps matches TRBD2 (5 bases). The germline gives CDR1 LGHDT, CDR2 YNNKEL (reference sequence). V was pared by 3 bases and J by 3 bases, with 16 bases between. This CDR3 has 16 amino acids. CDR3 sequence (DNA): TGTGCCAGCAGCCACCTCTCGGCTGGCGGGACAGATACGCAGTATTTT. This gives the protein CASSHLSAGGTDTQYF.

This clonotype has a count of ten or more. The chain couples TRBV11-2 to TRBJ2-7, with 8 bases identical to TRBD2. Germline V gene sequence: CDR1 SGHAT, CDR2 FQNNGV. Trimming at V came to 7 bases and at J to 1 base, leaving 3 bases not matched to a gene. The CDR3 spans 13 residues. In nucleotides, the CDR3 is TGTGCCAGCACGACTAGCGTGTCCTACGAGCAGTACTTC. This gives the protein CASTTSVSYEQYF.

The V and J genes are TRBV3-1 and TRBJ1-4, with a possible D match to TRBD1 (6 bases). Deletions cut 7 bases from V and 8 bases from J, with 11 bases between. The germline V gene encodes CDR1 LGHDT and CDR2 YNNKEL (reference sequence). The CDR3 has 12 residues. CDR3 nucleotides: TGTGCCAGCACCGGGACATCAGAAAAACTGTTTTTT. Translation gives CASTGTSEKLFF.

Ten or more counts support this clonotype. The genes are TRBV6-1 and TRBJ2-7; TRBD1 agrees at 7 bases. This CDR3 has 15 residues. Germline V gene lookup returns CDR1 MNHNS and CDR2 SASEGT. V was clipped by 3 bases and J by 6 bases; unmatched bases: 11. The DNA of the CDR3 is TGTGCCAGCAGTGACCTTCTAATCAGGGGGTTCGAGCAGTACTTC. Protein: CASSDLLIRGFEQYF.

CDR3 amino acids: CSASSTVSTDTQYF. As DNA, the CDR3 is TGCAGTGCTAGTTCGACAGTTAGCACAGATACGCAGTATTTT. The chain uses TRBV20-1 and TRBJ2-3, with D perhaps TRBD1 (5 bases). The CDR3 has 14 amino acids. The germline gives CDR1 DFQATT, CDR2 SNEGSKA (reference sequence). The ends were cut back, 3 bases at V and 0 bases at J, with 10 bases in the middle.

The chain is built from TRBV6-5 and TRBJ2-1; TRBD1 aligns across 8 bases. This CDR3 comprises 14 residues. J gave up 11 bases and V 2 bases, and 8 bases lay outside the gene matches. Germline V lookup: CDR1 MNHEY, CDR2 SVGAGI. CDR3 DNA sequence: TGTGCCAGCAGTTACGGCGGACAGGGCACAAAGCAGTTCTTC. This codes for CASSYGGQGTKQFF.

The table lists this clonotype with many counts. The V gene is TRBV20-1, the J gene TRBJ2-7; 7 nucleotides align to TRBD2. This CDR3 has 13 residues. V dropped 6 bases and J dropped 4; count of bases not matched to a gene: 9. The germline V gene encodes CDR1 DFQATT and CDR2 SNEGSKA (reference sequence). CDR3 amino acids: CSARGGSSYEQYF. In nucleotides, the CDR3 is TGCAGTGCGAGGGGCGGGAGTTCTTACGAGCAGTACTTC.

The chain couples TRBV20-1 to TRBJ1-1; 8 positions agree with TRBD1. Trimming at V came to 6 bases and at J to 5 bases, leaving 8 bases not matched to a gene. This CDR3 is built from 13 residues. CDR1 is DFQATT and CDR2 is SNEGSKA in the germline V gene (reference sequence). The CDR3 spells CSAHDRGWTEAFF. CDR3 DNA sequence: TGCAGTGCCCACGACAGGGGTTGGACTGAAGCTTTCTTT.

J is TRBJ1-2 and V is TRBV24-1; D remains unclear. The germline V and J ends were trimmed by 5 bases and 1 base, with 10 bases remaining between them. CDR3 length: 14 amino acids. Germline V lookup: CDR1 KGHDR, CDR2 SFDVKD. Here the CDR3 reads CATSGGFRNYGYTF. The CDR3 nucleotides are TGTGCCACCAGTGGCGGTTTCCGTAACTATGGCTACACCTTC.

Only a few counts were recorded for this clonotype. The chain links TRBV30 to TRBJ1-4; 9 nucleotides line up with TRBD1. The CDR3 has 14 amino acids. Germline V gene lookup returns CDR1 GTSNPN and CDR2 SVGIG (reference sequence). The V and J ends lost 2 bases and 8 bases, in that order; junction bases with no gene match: 6. This CDR3 reads CAWSWGQGSEKLFF. In DNA, the CDR3 is TGTGCCTGGAGTTGGGGACAGGGAAGCGAAAAACTGTTTTTT.

This chain uses TRBV28 with TRBJ2-3, with 9 nucleotides matching TRBD2. J was trimmed by 4 bases and V by 6 bases; bases with no gene match: 8. The germline gives CDR1 MDHEN, CDR2 SYDVKM. The CDR3 spans 15 residues. In nucleotides, the CDR3 is TGTGCCAGCAGCGCCGCGGGGGGGCGGGCAGATACGCAGTATTTT. Protein: CASSAAGGRADTQYF.

A word on this clonotype: Relative to the germline gene, one junction end is altered; a read error may explain this. The gene calls are TRBV7-3 and TRBJ2-1; TRBD1 agrees at 12 bases. The CDR3 has 17 residues. From germline, CDR1 is SGHTA and CDR2 FQGTGA. The CDR3 coding sequence is TGCGCCAGCAGCTCCTACCCGGGACAGGGGGCTTACAATGAGCAGTTCTTC. This sequence encodes CASSSYPGQGAYNEQFF.

This clonotype was detected only a few times. This chain uses TRBV6-1 with TRBJ1-2; a weak D match, TRBD1 (6 bases). Deletions cut 7 bases from V and 0 bases from J, with 6 bases between. Germline V gene lookup returns CDR1 MNHNS and CDR2 SASEGT. CDR3 size: 12 residues. This CDR3 is CASKGANYGYTF. The CDR3, as DNA: TGTGCCAGCAAGGGGGCTAACTATGGCTACACCTTC.

This clonotype was found a few times. The chain has TRBV5-1 and TRBJ2-7, with TRBD2 identical over 14 bases. The V gene's germline CDR1 is SGHRS and CDR2 YFSETQ. The CDR3 runs 17 residues. V shed 3 bases, J shed 0 bases, and the junction held 5 bases outside the gene matches. The CDR3, as DNA: TGCGCCAGCAGCTCGGGGGGGACTAGCGGGAGCTCCTACGAGCAGTACTTC. Its protein is CASSSGGTSGSSYEQYF.